A selection of T cell receptor beta chains follows, all from one sample in a study of blood T cells in healthy people across ages. TCRdb analysed the 5' RACE reads with MiXCR anew, one entry per CDR3 protein. The table records about 400,000 distinct CDR3 sequences, 52% of them present only once. The sample comprised blood. The receptors shown here come from a man in his 60s in good health. Each CDR3 is given with its conserved first and last residue. Each record gives: V gene, D gene, J gene, CDR3 protein. The D gene is left open where the match is weak.

TRBV29-1	.	.	CSVSQTGQASYNEQYF
TRBV7-6	TRBD2	TRBJ2-1	CASSLATSGGIYNEQFF
TRBV11-2	.	TRBJ2-1	CASSSVASGQGNEQFF
TRBV18	.	TRBJ1-1	CASSPELKNTEAFF
TRBV7-2	TRBD2	TRBJ2-7	CASSLMTSGRGGQYF
TRBV20-1	.	TRBJ2-5	CSASRPQETQYF
TRBV5-1	.	TRBJ2-5	CASSLSGGSQETQYF
TRBV5-1	TRBD1	TRBJ1-2	CASSEDRGRYGYTF
TRBV21-1	.	TRBJ1-5	CASSNSCQPQHF
TRBV7-2	TRBD1	TRBJ1-2	CASSFGGTGQANYGYTF
TRBV7-9	.	TRBJ2-7	CASLRTTYEQYF
TRBV29-1	.	TRBJ2-1	CSVEQAHERYNEQFF
TRBV20-1	.	TRBJ2-7	CSARDARKSGYEQYF
TRBV2	.	TRBJ2-1	CASMGRMGGEQFF
TRBV28	.	TRBJ2-7	CASNGGDSRSPEQYF
TRBV5-1	.	TRBJ2-1	CASGPTPQGRSSSYNEQFF
TRBV7-2	.	TRBJ1-4	CASSQDRRKEKLFF
TRBV7-6	.	TRBJ2-3	CASSLELETGTDTQYF
TRBV7-9	.	TRBJ1-2	CASSSWTVSYGYTF
TRBV20-1	TRBD2	TRBJ2-5	CSASMSSGRTYQETQYF
TRBV20-1	.	TRBJ2-5	CSASRPRGAGGTQYF
TRBV6-5	TRBD2	TRBJ2-3	CASAAAGGTQYF
TRBV6-2/TRBV6-3	TRBD1	.	CASSARTGVPYEQYF
TRBV14	TRBD2	TRBJ2-5	CASSPAGLAGETQYF